One and the same sample provided the 12 T cell receptor beta chains below, sequenced in a study of cytomegalovirus exposure and HLA in healthy donors (TCRdb year 2017). Preparation of the library involved the immunoSEQ multiplex PCR assay. The multiplex PCR relied on a mix of 60 forward primers for TCR Vbeta segments and 13 reverse primers for TCR Jbeta segments. TCRdb stores this immuneACCESS table with in-frame sequences only. Part of the clones is absent; in the studies checked, under half of the shortfall reflects unresolved V genes, and no reason is known for the rest. The sample table records about 180,000 clones; about 85% of these occur just once. The ten largest clonotypes hold 1% of the sample. Source material: PBMCs. These receptors originate from a boy between 2 and 10 years old in good health and CMV-seronegative.

The genes are TRBV11-2 and TRBJ2-5; 8 nucleotides align to TRBD1. Trimming removed 4 bases from V and 4 bases from J; junction bases left unmatched: 14. Germline CDR1 reads SGHAT; CDR2 reads FQNNGV. This CDR3 is built from 17 residues. The CDR3 region is CASSSGQGPWGRETQYF. The CDR3 nucleotides are TGTGCCAGCAGCTCCGGACAGGGCCCCTGGGGGCGAGAGACCCAGTACTTC.

The table lists this clone with a count of one. The V and J genes are TRBV7-6 and TRBJ1-6; D call uncertain. The CDR3 loop spans 12 amino acids. V lost 6 bases and J lost 9, with 9 bases in between. The germline gives CDR1 SGHVS, CDR2 FNYEAQ. The CDR3 sequence: CASSPPGSPLHF. CDR3 nucleotide sequence: TGTGCCAGCAGTCCCCCGGGTTCACCCCTCCACTTT.

The chain employs TRBV19 and TRBJ1-3; TRBD1 matches 8 bases. The CDR3 consists of 16 residues. V shed 3 bases and J 0 bases; nucleotides not matched to a gene: 4. Germline V gives CDR1 LNHDA, CDR2 SQIVND (reference sequence). The chain's CDR3 is CASSIGDRSSGNTIYF. DNA for the CDR3: TGTGCCAGTAGTATCGGGGACAGGAGCTCTGGAAACACCATATATTTT.

The chain employs TRBV5-6 and TRBJ2-1; TRBD2 is a possible D gene (5 bases). Trimming shortened V by 4 bases and J by 2 bases, and 10 bases separated the two germline ends. CDR1 is SGHDT, CDR2 YYEEEE, per germline. This CDR3 has 14 amino acids. The CDR3, as DNA: TGTGCCAGCAGCCTACTAGTGGCCTACAATGAGCAGTTCTTC. Its translation is CASSLLVAYNEQFF.

In regard to this clone: One end of the junction varies from germline; a read error may be responsible. V gene TRBV7-9 combines with J gene TRBJ2-1; no clear D gene. The CDR3 runs to 13 residues. Germline CDR1 is SEHNR and CDR2 is FQNEAQ (reference sequence). The CDR3 coding sequence is TGTTCCAGCAGCTCGCGTGGAGACAATGAGCAGTTCTTC. Protein: CSSSSRGDNEQFF. Drawing the rest from reference TRBV7-9 and TRBJ2-1, the complete variable domain is DTGVSQNPRHKITKRGQNVTFRCDPISEHNRLYWYRQTLGQGPEFLTYFQNEAQLEKSRLLSDRFSAERPKGSFSTLEIQRTEQGDSAMYLCSSSSRGDNEQFFGPGTRLTVL.

The V gene is TRBV15, the J gene TRBJ1-5, with D unclear. There are 15 residues in the CDR3. Germline V gene lookup returns CDR1 LNHNV and CDR2 YYDKDF (reference sequence). V was shortened by 5 bases and J by 3 bases, with 14 bases between the two germline ends. The CDR3 loop is CATSRSRGLNQPQHF. The CDR3 DNA reads TGTGCCACCAGCCGTTCTCGGGGTCTCAATCAGCCCCAGCATTTT.

This clone was observed a few times. The rearrangement joins TRBV28 to TRBJ2-7; 11 bases fit TRBD2. CDR3 length: 15 amino acids. The V gene end was trimmed by 2 bases and the J gene end by 6 bases; junction bases not matched to a gene: 6. CDR1 is MDHEN, CDR2 SYDVKM, per germline. Here the CDR3 reads CASSLGASGRFEQYF. The CDR3 DNA is TGTGCCAGCAGTTTAGGGGCTAGCGGGAGGTTCGAGCAGTACTTC.

This chain joins TRBV6-5 and TRBJ1-1; D is ambiguous. V gave up 6 bases and J gave up 0 bases, with 8 bases separating them. There are 13 residues in the CDR3. Germline loops: CDR1 MNHEY, CDR2 SVGAGI. The CDR3 DNA reads as TGTGCCAGCAGCCAAACAGTGAACACTGAAGCTTTCTTT. Translating gives CASSQTVNTEAFF.

The chain uses TRBV5-1 and TRBJ1-1; 12 bases align to TRBD1. In germline, CDR1 is SGHRS, CDR2 YFSETQ. The J segment lost 4 bases and the V segment lost 3 bases, leaving 1 base of the junction unmatched. The CDR3 spans 14 residues. In DNA form, the CDR3 reads TGCGCCAGCAGCTGGGGACAGGGGGCCACTGAAGCTTTCTTT. Residues: CASSWGQGATEAFF. Full variable domain (rest looked up from reference TRBV5-1 and TRBJ1-1): KAGVTQTPRYLIKTRGQQVTLSCSPISGHRSVSWYQQTPGQGLQFLFEYFSETQRNKGNFPGRFSGRQFSNSRSEMNVSTLELGDSALYLCASSWGQGATEAFFGQGTRLTVV.

A few counts support this clone. V gene TRBV9 combines with J gene TRBJ2-3, with 7 bases lining up with TRBD1. V dropped 1 base and J dropped 3; count of bases not matched to a gene: 5. The CDR3 runs 15 residues. Germline loops: CDR1 SGDLS, CDR2 YYNGEE. CDR3 amino acids: CASSVSGQVTDTQYF. The CDR3, as DNA: TGTGCCAGCAGCGTATCAGGACAGGTGACAGATACGCAGTATTTT.

The rearrangement uses TRBV28 and TRBJ2-7, with 7 positions matching TRBD1. CDR1 is MDHEN and CDR2 is SYDVKM in the germline V gene. The CDR3 has 14 amino acids. The V and J ends lost 3 bases and 7 bases, in that order; junction bases with no gene match: 9. This chain's CDR3 is CASSLVQGSGEQYF. The DNA of the CDR3 is TGTGCCAGCAGTTTGGTACAGGGGTCCGGGGAGCAGTACTTC.

The chain recombines TRBV6-6 with TRBJ1-5; no firm D call. The CDR3 is 13 amino acids. Germline CDR1 is MNHNY and CDR2 is SVGAGI (reference sequence). Deletions cut 11 bases from V and 9 bases from J, with 20 bases between. The CDR3 DNA reads TGTGCCTGGGTCGGAGACGTAAGTAGGCCCCAGCATTTT. It encodes CAWVGDVSRPQHF.